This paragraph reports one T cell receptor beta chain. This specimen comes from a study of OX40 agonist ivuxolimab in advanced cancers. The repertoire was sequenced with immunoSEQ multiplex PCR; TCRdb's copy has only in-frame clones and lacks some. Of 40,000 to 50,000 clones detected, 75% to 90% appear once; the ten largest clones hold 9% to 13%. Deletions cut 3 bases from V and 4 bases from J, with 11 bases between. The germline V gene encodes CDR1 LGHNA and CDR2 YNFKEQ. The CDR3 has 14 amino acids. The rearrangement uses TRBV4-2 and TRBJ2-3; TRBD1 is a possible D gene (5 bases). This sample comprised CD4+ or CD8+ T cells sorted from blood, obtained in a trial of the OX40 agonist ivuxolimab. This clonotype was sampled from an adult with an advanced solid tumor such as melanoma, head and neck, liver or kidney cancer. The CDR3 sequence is CASSHRAGPDTQYF. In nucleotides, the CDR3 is TGTGCCAGCAGCCACAGGGCAGGACCAGATACGCAGTATTTT.